The 16 T cell receptor beta chains given below trace back to one sample, sequenced in a study of T cell changes during pregnancy in multiple sclerosis. The table came from immunoSEQ multiplex PCR; TCRdb's copy has only in-frame clones and leaves some out. The sample has roughly 73,000 clones, over 85% seen once. The material sequenced was peripheral blood, taken in the second trimester of pregnancy. All receptors derive from a female donor in good health, enrolled as a control in a pregnancy study.

A word on this clone: In the same sample, other DNA sequences code for this CDR3. This chain uses TRBV14 with TRBJ1-2; D call uncertain. V lost 1 base, J lost 3 bases, and 6 bases lay in between. In germline, CDR1 is SGHDN, CDR2 FVKESK. The CDR3 has 13 residues. CDR3 DNA: TGTGCCAGCAGCCAAGGTCTTTACTATGGCTACACCTTC. Translation gives CASSQGLYYGYTF. The full variable domain, rest sourced from reference TRBV14 and TRBJ1-2, is EAGVTQFPSHSVIEKGQTVTLRCDPISGHDNLYWYRRVMGKEIKFLLHFVKESKQDESGMPNNRFLAERTGGTYSTLKVQPAELEDSGVYFCASSQGLYYGYTFGSGTRLTVV.

The J gene is TRBJ2-2, the V gene TRBV18; TRBD2 matches 9 bases. CDR3 size: 19 residues. Germline V gene data show CDR1 as KGHSH and CDR2 as LQKENI. The V gene end was trimmed by 0 bases and the J gene end by 0 bases; junction bases not matched to a gene: 8. CDR3 sequence reads: CASSPPLAGARTNTGELFF. The CDR3 DNA is TGTGCCAGCTCACCACCGTTAGCGGGGGCCCGCACGAACACCGGGGAGCTGTTTTTT.

The CDR3 nucleotides read TGTGCCAGCAGCCTTCGAGGAACAGGAGAGAACACTGAAGCTTTCTTT. As protein: CASSLRGTGENTEAFF. This chain connects TRBV11-2 to TRBJ1-1; a weak D match, TRBD1 (5 bases). Germline V gene lookup returns CDR1 SGHAT and CDR2 FQNNGV. The CDR3 consists of 16 residues. Trimming removed 5 bases from V and 1 base from J, with 17 bases in between. The entire variable domain, with the rest obtained from reference TRBV11-2 and TRBJ1-1, is as follows: EAGVAQSPRYKIIEKRQSVAFWCNPISGHATLYWYQQILGQGPKLLIQFQNNGVVDDSQLPKDRFSAERLKGVDSTLKIQPAKLEDSAVYLCASSLRGTGENTEAFFGQGTRLTVV.

J is TRBJ2-2 and V is TRBV7-6; 8 bases are a match to TRBD2. The V gene end was trimmed by 4 bases and the J gene end by 7 bases; junction bases not matched to a gene: 14. Germline V gene lookup returns CDR1 SGHVS and CDR2 FNYEAQ. This CDR3 region has 17 residues. The CDR3 DNA reads as TGTGCCAGCAGCTCCCTCGGGAGGGATCGAAGGGGCGGGGAGCTGTTTTTT. It specifies CASSSLGRDRRGGELFF. Full variable domain (outside the CDR3, taken from reference TRBV7-6 and TRBJ2-2): GAGVSQSPRYKVTKRGQDVALRCDPISGHVSLYWYRQALGQGPEFLTYFNYEAQQDKSGLPNDRFSAERPEGSISTLTIQRTEQRDSAMYRCASSSLGRDRRGGELFFGEGSRLTVL.

This chain connects TRBV9 to TRBJ1-2; D might be TRBD1 (6 bases). CDR3 size: 14 residues. The ends were cut back, 4 bases at V and 4 bases at J, with 14 bases in the middle. Germline loops: CDR1 SGDLS, CDR2 YYNGEE. The CDR3: CASSQIGGPYGYTF. CDR3 bases: TGTGCCAGCAGCCAAATAGGGGGTCCCTATGGCTACACCTTC.

This sequence joins TRBV7-9 and TRBJ1-2; TRBD1 matches at 8 bases. The V gene end was trimmed by 5 bases and the J gene end by 6 bases; junction bases not matched to a gene: 11. CDR3 length equals 15 residues. The V gene's germline CDR1 is SEHNR and CDR2 FQNEAQ (reference sequence). The chain's CDR3 is CASSLTTGAWDGYTF. The DNA for the CDR3 is TGTGCCAGCAGCCTCACGACAGGGGCTTGGGATGGCTACACCTTC.

Only a few counts were recorded for this clone. The chain couples TRBV19 to TRBJ1-1; TRBD1 matches at 7 bases. The J segment lost 13 bases and the V segment lost 11 bases, leaving 10 bases of the junction unmatched. Looked up from germline, CDR1 is LNHDA and CDR2 is SQIVND (reference sequence). CDR3 size: 10 residues. CDR3 sequence: CALQGVLGFF. CDR3 DNA sequence: TGTGCCCTGCAGGGGGTTTTAGGTTTCTTT.

The chain joins TRBV7-9 to TRBJ1-1; D gene ambiguous. Germline V gene data show CDR1 as SEHNR and CDR2 as FQNEAQ (reference sequence). The ends were cut back, 2 bases at V and 3 bases at J, with 16 bases in the middle. The CDR3 is 16 amino acids. The CDR3 DNA reads as TGTGCCAGCAGCTTAAGAAAGGGAGGTCAGGACACTGAAGCTTTCTTT. This gives the protein CASSLRKGGQDTEAFF. Full variable domain (outside the CDR3, taken from reference TRBV7-9 and TRBJ1-1): DTGVSQNPRHKITKRGQNVTFRCDPISEHNRLYWYRQTLGQGPEFLTYFQNEAQLEKSRLLSDRFSAERPKGSFSTLEIQRTEQGDSAMYLCASSLRKGGQDTEAFFGQGTRLTVV.

This chain uses TRBV18 with TRBJ2-5; a possible D gene is TRBD1 (6 bases). V lost 3 bases to trimming and J lost 4 bases, with 18 bases between them. Germline V lookup: CDR1 KGHSH, CDR2 LQKENI. The CDR3 runs to 16 residues. The DNA for the CDR3 is TGTGCCAGCTCACCGTCGGGGCAGGGGTTTTCAGAGACCCAGTACTTC. It codes for CASSPSGQGFSETQYF.

V usage is TRBV7-2 and J usage is TRBJ2-5; D gene ambiguous. The CDR3 extends over 14 amino acids. V gave up 5 bases and J gave up 4 bases, with 14 bases separating them. Germline values: CDR1 SGHTA, CDR2 FQGNSA. The CDR3: CASSPYGPRETQYF. Written as DNA, the CDR3 is TGTGCCAGCAGCCCCTATGGCCCTAGAGAGACCCAGTACTTC.

This clone was picked up a small number of times. The V and J genes are TRBV6-1 and TRBJ2-2; no reliable D call. V lost 7 bases to trimming and J lost 7 bases, with 7 bases between them. The CDR3 is made up of 11 amino acids. Per germline, CDR1 MNHNS and CDR2 SASEGT. The CDR3 here is CASKIFGELFF. CDR3 sequence (DNA): TGTGCCAGCAAAATCTTCGGGGAGCTGTTTTTT.

V gene TRBV30 combines with J gene TRBJ2-7; TRBD2 is a possible D gene (6 bases). The germline V gene has CDR1 GTSNPN and CDR2 SVGIG (reference sequence). The CDR3 covers 13 residues. The V end lost 2 bases, the J end lost 0 bases, and 8 bases lay between the germline ends. The CDR3 DNA sequence: TGTGCCTGGAGTCCGGGACTCTCCTACGAGCAGTACTTC. It encodes CAWSPGLSYEQYF.

The chain recombines TRBV5-5 with TRBJ2-1; tentative D call: TRBD2 (5 bases). There are 15 residues in the CDR3. The V and J ends lost 4 bases and 8 bases respectively, with 19 bases between them. The germline CDR1 and CDR2 sequences are SGHKS and YYEKEE (reference sequence). The CDR3: CASSHMGEGWDEQFF. The CDR3 DNA sequence: TGTGCCAGCAGCCACATGGGAGAGGGTTGGGATGAGCAGTTCTTC.

The chain has TRBV29-1 and TRBJ1-4, with TRBD1 matching over 7 bases. J gave up 6 bases and V 4 bases, and 5 bases lay outside the gene matches. CDR1 is SQVTM, CDR2 ANQGSEA, per germline. This CDR3 contains 13 residues. The CDR3 spells CSVVDREDEKLFF. The CDR3 DNA reads as TGCAGCGTTGTCGACAGGGAGGATGAAAAACTGTTTTTT.

This chain joins TRBV25-1 and TRBJ2-2; D might be TRBD2 (5 bases). The germline CDR1 and CDR2 sequences are MGHDK and SYGVNS. CDR3 length: 14 amino acids. The ends were cut back, 4 bases at V and 6 bases at J, with 12 bases in the middle. The CDR3 DNA reads TGTGCCAGCAGTGGACTAATTTTTGCCGGGGAGCTGTTTTTT. It specifies CASSGLIFAGELFF.

The chain carries TRBV28 and TRBJ2-7, with D tentatively TRBD1 (6 bases). CDR3 length: 12 residues. Germline V gives CDR1 MDHEN, CDR2 SYDVKM. The V end lost 4 bases, the J end lost 7 bases, and 11 bases lay between the germline ends. CDR3 sequence: CASSSRGGEQYF. The CDR3 DNA reads as TGTGCCAGCAGTTCCAGGGGTGGGGAGCAGTACTTC.